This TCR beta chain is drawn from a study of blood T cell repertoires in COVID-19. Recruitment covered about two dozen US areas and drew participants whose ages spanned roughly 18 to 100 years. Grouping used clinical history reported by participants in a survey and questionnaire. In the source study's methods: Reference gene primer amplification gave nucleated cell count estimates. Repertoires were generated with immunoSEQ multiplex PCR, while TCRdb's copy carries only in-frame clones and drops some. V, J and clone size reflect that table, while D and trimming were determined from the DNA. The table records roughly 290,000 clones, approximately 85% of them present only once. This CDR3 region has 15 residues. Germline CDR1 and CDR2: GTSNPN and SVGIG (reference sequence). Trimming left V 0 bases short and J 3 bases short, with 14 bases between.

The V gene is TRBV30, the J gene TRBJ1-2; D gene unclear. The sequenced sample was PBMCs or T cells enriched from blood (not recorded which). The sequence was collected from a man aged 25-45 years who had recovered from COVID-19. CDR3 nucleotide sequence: TGTGCCTGGAGTGTTAGGCTCCGAGGAGACTATGGCTACACCTTC. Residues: CAWSVRLRGDYGYTF.